These 9 T cell receptor beta chains were sequenced from one sample in a study of shared clonotypes between healthy human individuals. Sequencing was performed with immunoSEQ multiplex PCR; in TCRdb, only in-frame clones are kept and a portion is missing. The sample lists under 600,000 clones; around 81% were seen once. The source material was PBMCs. These receptors were taken from a middle-aged woman in good health. Some clones in this sample may be carry-over from other donors' samples.

The V and J genes are TRBV5-1 and TRBJ1-3, with TRBD1 matching over 7 bases. The germline V gene has CDR1 SGHRS and CDR2 YFSETQ. V lost 0 bases, J lost 4 bases, and 4 bases stayed unmatched. The CDR3 length is 15 residues. CDR3 residues: CASSLGQGWGNTIYF. CDR3 bases: TGCGCCAGCAGCTTGGGACAGGGATGGGGAAACACCATATATTTT.

The chain joins TRBV5-1 to TRBJ2-1, with D possibly being TRBD2 (5 bases). Germline assignment: CDR1 SGHRS and CDR2 YFSETQ. This CDR3 comprises 16 residues. V was pared by 1 base and J by 0 bases, with 11 bases between. CDR3 region: CASSLRAESSYNEQFF. CDR3 nucleotide sequence: TGCGCCAGCAGCTTGCGAGCGGAAAGCTCCTACAATGAGCAGTTCTTC.

V is TRBV29-1 and J is TRBJ2-1; 7 bases are shared with TRBD2. Germline assignment: CDR1 SQVTM and CDR2 ANQGSEA. The CDR3 sequence is 17 residues long. V gave up 5 bases and J gave up 0 bases; unmatched junction bases: 13. CDR3 amino acids: CSVLRRGLLSSYNEQFF. The CDR3, as DNA: TGCAGCGTTCTGAGGAGGGGACTATTAAGCTCCTACAATGAGCAGTTCTTC.

This clone was counted once. V and J are TRBV10-3 and TRBJ2-7; TRBD1 agrees at 7 bases. The CDR3 totals 15 residues. Germline CDR1 reads ENHRY; CDR2 reads SYGVKD. V lost 0 bases and J lost 6; bases outside the gene matches: 8. CDR3 region: CAISESQTTGFEQYF. The CDR3 DNA follows: TGTGCCATCAGTGAGTCCCAAACGACAGGGTTCGAGCAGTACTTC.

As to this clone: It may be a read error: a sequence one base away is much more abundant. The chain links TRBV7-2 to TRBJ2-1; D remains ambiguous. Germline V gene lookup returns CDR1 SGHTA and CDR2 FQGNSA. V was clipped by 3 bases and J by 12 bases, with 12 bases between them. The length of the CDR3 is 12 residues. In DNA, the CDR3 is TGTGCCAGCAGCTTCCAAGAAAGACTGCAGTTCTTC. Translating it yields CASSFQERLQFF.

The chain couples TRBV9 to TRBJ2-3; TRBD1 matches 9 bases. V trimming: 0 bases; J trimming: 4 bases; junction bases outside the gene matches: 3. Germline V gives CDR1 SGDLS, CDR2 YYNGEE. This CDR3 is built from 15 residues. The CDR3 DNA reads as TGTGCCAGCAGCGTAGCCGGGACAGGGCCAGATACGCAGTATTTT. Its translation is CASSVAGTGPDTQYF.

The rearrangement links TRBV6-5 to TRBJ2-1; 10 bases agree with TRBD2. The CDR3 totals 16 residues. Trimming cost V 0 bases and J 7 bases; bases outside gene matches: 6. Looked up from germline, CDR1 is MNHEY and CDR2 is SVGAGI. The CDR3 loop is CASSYSKREGGNEQFF. Here the CDR3 DNA reads TGTGCCAGCAGTTACTCAAAGCGGGAGGGGGGGAATGAGCAGTTCTTC.

The rearrangement joins TRBV11-3 to TRBJ2-2; TRBD2 is a possible D gene (6 bases). The germline gives CDR1 SGHNT, CDR2 YENEEA. This CDR3 region has 15 residues. Trimming stripped 5 bases from V and 0 bases from J, with 10 bases between. CDR3 sequence: CASSRAGPNTGELFF. CDR3 nucleotides: TGTGCCAGCAGCCGAGCGGGCCCGAACACCGGGGAGCTGTTTTTT.

With respect to this clone: This sample includes further DNA sequences coding for the same CDR3. The rearrangement uses TRBV2 and TRBJ1-1; no clear D. This CDR3 has 11 residues. The ends were cut back, 6 bases at V and 3 bases at J, with 5 bases in the middle. Germline CDR1 SNHLY, CDR2 FYNNEI. The CDR3 is CASSEYTEAFF. The CDR3 coding sequence is TGTGCCAGCAGCGAATACACTGAAGCTTTCTTT.